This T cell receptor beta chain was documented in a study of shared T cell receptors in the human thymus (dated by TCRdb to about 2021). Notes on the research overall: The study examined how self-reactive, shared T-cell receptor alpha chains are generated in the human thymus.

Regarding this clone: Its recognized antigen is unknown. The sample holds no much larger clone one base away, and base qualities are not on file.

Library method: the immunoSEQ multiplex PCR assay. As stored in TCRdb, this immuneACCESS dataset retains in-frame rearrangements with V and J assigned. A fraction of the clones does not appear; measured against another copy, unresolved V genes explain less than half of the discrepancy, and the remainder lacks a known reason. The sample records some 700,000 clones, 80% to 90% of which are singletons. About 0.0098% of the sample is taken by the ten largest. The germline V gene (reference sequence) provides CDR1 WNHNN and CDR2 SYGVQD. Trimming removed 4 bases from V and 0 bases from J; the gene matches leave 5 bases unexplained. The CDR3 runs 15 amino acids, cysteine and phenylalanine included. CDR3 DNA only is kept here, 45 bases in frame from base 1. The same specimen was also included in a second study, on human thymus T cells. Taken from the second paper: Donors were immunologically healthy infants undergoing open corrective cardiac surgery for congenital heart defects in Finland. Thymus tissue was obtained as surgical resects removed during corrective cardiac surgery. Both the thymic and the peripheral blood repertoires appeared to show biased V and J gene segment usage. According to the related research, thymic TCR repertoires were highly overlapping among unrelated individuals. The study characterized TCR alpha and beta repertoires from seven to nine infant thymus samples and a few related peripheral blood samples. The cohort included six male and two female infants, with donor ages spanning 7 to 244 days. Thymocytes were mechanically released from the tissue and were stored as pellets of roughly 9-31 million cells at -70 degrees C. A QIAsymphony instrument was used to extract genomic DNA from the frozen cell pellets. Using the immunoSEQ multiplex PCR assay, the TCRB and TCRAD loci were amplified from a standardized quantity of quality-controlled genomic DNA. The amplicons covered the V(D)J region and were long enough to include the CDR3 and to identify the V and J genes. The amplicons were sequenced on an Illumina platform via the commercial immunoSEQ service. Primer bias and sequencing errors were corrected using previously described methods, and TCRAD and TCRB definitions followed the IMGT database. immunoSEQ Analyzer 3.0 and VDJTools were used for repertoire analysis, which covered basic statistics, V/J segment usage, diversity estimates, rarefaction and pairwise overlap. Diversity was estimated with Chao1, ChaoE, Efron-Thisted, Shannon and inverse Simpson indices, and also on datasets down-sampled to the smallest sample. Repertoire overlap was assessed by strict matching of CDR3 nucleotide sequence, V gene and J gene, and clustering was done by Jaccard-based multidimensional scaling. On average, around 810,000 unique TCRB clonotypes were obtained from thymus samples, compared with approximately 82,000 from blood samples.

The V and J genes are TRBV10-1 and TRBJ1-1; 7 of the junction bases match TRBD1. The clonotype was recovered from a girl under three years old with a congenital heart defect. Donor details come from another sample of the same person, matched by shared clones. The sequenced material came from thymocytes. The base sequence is TGCGCCAGCAGTGGGGGACAGACCATGAACACTGAAGCTTTCTTT. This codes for CASSGGQTMNTEAFF.